The 10 T cell receptor beta chains in this list originate from one sample, sequenced in a study of blood T cell repertoires in COVID-19. Measured with immunoSEQ multiplex PCR; TCRdb has only the in-frame clones, and not every one. This sample yields about 170,000 clones, of which 83% are seen a single time; about 2.1% belongs to the top ten. The sequencing input was peripheral blood. The receptors were gathered from an elderly woman with acute or convalescent COVID-19.

V and J are TRBV5-1 and TRBJ2-1; 7 nucleotides agree with TRBD2. The CDR3 is made up of 16 amino acids. Germline trimming cut 3 bases from V and 3 bases from J; bases unmatched to any gene: 9. Germline assignment: CDR1 SGHRS and CDR2 YFSETQ. As DNA, the CDR3 is TGCGCCAGCAGCTCGGACGGTCCGGGGGGCTACAATGAGCAGTTCTTC. Its protein is CASSSDGPGGYNEQFF.

This chain connects TRBV5-6 to TRBJ2-1, with 11 bases identical to TRBD2. The V segment lost 4 bases and the J segment 4 bases; nucleotides outside the gene matches: 7. The CDR3 contains 16 residues. CDR1 is SGHDT, CDR2 YYEEEE, per germline. In DNA, the CDR3 is TGTGCCAGCAGCATTAGCGGGGGGGTGAGATACAATGAGCAGTTCTTC. This translates into CASSISGGVRYNEQFF. Complete variable domain (other parts from reference TRBV5-6 and TRBJ2-1): DAGVTQSPTHLIKTRGQQVTLRCSPKSGHDTVSWYQQALGQGPQFIFQYYEEEERQRGNFPDRFSGHQFPNYSSELNVNALLLGDSALYLCASSISGGVRYNEQFFGPGTRLTVL.

The rearrangement uses TRBV4-3 and TRBJ1-2; TRBD1 aligns across 10 bases. The CDR3 contains 16 residues. From germline, CDR1 is LGHNA and CDR2 YSLEER. Losses at the gene ends were 3 bases for V and 3 bases for J; bases not matched to a gene: 7. CDR3 residues: CASSQDPGTGDYGYTF. The CDR3 DNA sequence: TGCGCCAGCAGCCAGGATCCCGGGACAGGGGACTATGGCTACACCTTC.

The V and J genes are TRBV7-2 and TRBJ1-2; no definite D call. V was clipped by 5 bases and J by 1 base, with 11 bases between them. CDR1 and CDR2 from the germline V gene are SGHTA and FQGNSA. This CDR3 is 14 amino acids long. The CDR3 here is CASSRETNNYGYTF. CDR3 in DNA: TGTGCCAGCAGCAGAGAGACAAATAACTATGGCTACACCTTC. The full variable domain, completed using reference TRBV7-2 and TRBJ1-2, is GAGVSQSPSNKVTEKGKDVELRCDPISGHTALYWYRQSLGQGLEFLIYFQGNSAPDKSGLPSDRFSAERTGGSVSTLTIQRTQQEDSAVYLCASSRETNNYGYTFGSGTRLTVV.

The rearrangement uses TRBV18 and TRBJ2-5; D may be TRBD1 (5 bases). This CDR3 is 14 amino acids long. Trimming took off 3 bases at V and 2 bases at J, with 10 bases between the two ends. Germline V gives CDR1 KGHSH, CDR2 LQKENI. The CDR3 sequence: CASSPLGLQETQYF. For the CDR3, the DNA is TGTGCCAGCTCACCCCTGGGGCTTCAAGAGACCCAGTACTTC.

The V and J genes are TRBV3-1 (or the pseudogene TRBV3-2) and TRBJ1-1; a weak D match, TRBD1 (5 bases). V was pared by 4 bases and J by 1 base, with 10 bases between. Germline V lookup: CDR1 LGHDT, CDR2 YNNKEL (reference sequence). The CDR3 totals 14 residues. The CDR3, as DNA: TGTGCCAGCAGCCGAAAAGACAGGAACACTGAAGCTTTCTTT. Amino acids: CASSRKDRNTEAFF.

This chain joins TRBV19 and TRBJ1-2; D is possibly TRBD1 (6 bases). Trimming took 1 base from V and 6 from J, leaving 15 bases between them. This CDR3 comprises 15 residues. Germline loops: CDR1 LNHDA, CDR2 SQIVND (reference sequence). The CDR3 loop reads CASSIALEQGHGYTF. In DNA, the CDR3 is TGTGCCAGTAGTATAGCCCTGGAACAGGGCCATGGCTACACCTTC.

The V call is TRBV5-1, the J call TRBJ1-1, with a weak D call TRBD1 (5 bases). The V gene's germline CDR1 is SGHRS and CDR2 YFSETQ. The V end lost 5 bases, the J end lost 1 base, and 12 bases lay between the germline ends. CDR3 length: 14 residues. CDR3 DNA sequence: TGCGCCAGCAGAAAACAGGTCCCGAACACTGAAGCTTTCTTT. Translating gives CASRKQVPNTEAFF.

This sequence joins TRBV10-1 and TRBJ1-6, with no clear D. This CDR3 spans 14 amino acids. CDR1 is WNHNN and CDR2 is SYGVQD in the germline V gene (reference sequence). V shed 11 bases and J shed 13 bases, with 24 bases lying between them. CDR3 bases: TGCGCCCCGGTCAAGGCATCATCCTCGGGGCCCCTCCACTTT. Translation: CAPVKASSSGPLHF.

This rearrangement joins TRBV6-5 to TRBJ2-7, with TRBD2 identical over 9 bases. V shed 5 bases and J 4 bases; nucleotides not matched to a gene: 9. The CDR3 contains 15 residues. Per germline, CDR1 MNHEY and CDR2 SVGAGI. The CDR3 sequence: CASSSPRTSEYEQYF. In nucleotides, the CDR3 is TGTGCCAGCAGTAGCCCCCGGACTAGCGAGTACGAGCAGTACTTC.